One and the same sample provided the 15 T cell receptor beta chains below, sequenced in a study of memory CD4+ T cells and cytomegalovirus serostatus. The repertoire was sequenced with immunoSEQ multiplex PCR; TCRdb's copy has only in-frame clones and lacks some. The sample carries tens of thousands of clones, just over 75% recorded once. The sort gate was single viable CD3+CD4+CD8-CD45RO+ cells for memory CD4+ T cells. Sequences were obtained from memory CD4+ T cells from blood. The receptors shown here come from an adult in good health and CMV-seronegative.

The chain carries TRBV28 and TRBJ1-4, with D perhaps matching TRBD1 (5 bases). CDR1 and CDR2 (germline): MDHEN, SYDVKM. This CDR3 contains 14 residues. The V and J ends lost 6 bases and 5 bases respectively, with 13 bases between them. In nucleotides, the CDR3 is TGTGCCAGCAGCTCCTGGGGCTCCAATGAAAAACTGTTTTTT. It codes for CASSSWGSNEKLFF.

V and J are TRBV27 and TRBJ2-5; 10 bases agree with TRBD2. Germline V CDR1 and CDR2: MNHEY, SMNVEV (reference sequence). The CDR3 runs 14 residues. V lost 3 bases, J lost 4 bases, and 2 bases stayed unmatched. This chain's CDR3 is CASSFASGRETQYF. The CDR3 nucleotides are TGTGCCAGCAGTTTTGCTAGCGGGAGAGAGACCCAGTACTTC.

The V gene is TRBV5-6, the J gene TRBJ2-7; D is possibly TRBD2 (6 bases). V lost 2 bases and J lost 5, with 14 bases in between. CDR1 and CDR2 (germline): SGHDT, YYEEEE. The CDR3 runs to 14 residues. The CDR3 DNA is TGTGCCAGCAGCTTCCTCGGGGGAGGAAACGAGCAGTACTTC. It yields the protein CASSFLGGGNEQYF.

This clone was recorded only once. V is TRBV7-9 and J is TRBJ2-2; maybe TRBD2 (5 bases). The ends were cut back, 7 bases at V and 4 bases at J, with 13 bases in the middle. There are 14 residues in the CDR3. Per germline, CDR1 SEHNR and CDR2 FQNEAQ (reference sequence). CDR3 sequence reads: CASKLEGSTGELFF. In DNA, the CDR3 is TGTGCCAGCAAACTAGAGGGAAGCACCGGGGAGCTGTTTTTT.

The J gene is TRBJ2-1, the V gene TRBV4-3, with 7 bases that match TRBD2. The germline gives CDR1 LGHNA, CDR2 YSLEER. CDR3 size: 16 residues. The V and J ends lost 1 base and 7 bases, in that order; junction bases with no gene match: 10. CDR3 protein: CASSQGATSTENEQFF. The CDR3 DNA sequence: TGCGCCAGCAGCCAAGGAGCGACTAGCACGGAGAATGAGCAGTTCTTC.

This chain joins TRBV7-2 and TRBJ1-1, with D possibly TRBD1 on 5 matching bases. Trimming stripped 6 bases from V and 1 base from J, with 18 bases between. CDR1 is SGHTA, CDR2 FQGNSA, per germline. The CDR3 covers 16 residues. The CDR3 sequence is CASSYPGRRWNTEAFF. For the CDR3, the DNA is TGTGCCAGCAGTTATCCGGGGCGGAGGTGGAACACTGAAGCTTTCTTT.

This clone was seen a few times. CDR3: CASSFSGVGYTF. The DNA for the CDR3 is TGTGCCAGCAGCTTCTCCGGGGTTGGCTACACCTTC. The J gene is TRBJ1-2, the V gene TRBV7-2; D not certain. V lost 3 bases to trimming and J lost 7 bases, with 9 bases between them. Germline V lookup: CDR1 SGHTA, CDR2 FQGNSA. The CDR3 is 12 residues long.

This clone was seen only a few times. One end of the junction is discordant with germline, which a read error may explain. The chain employs TRBV7-7 and TRBJ2-2; D ambiguous. CDR1 SSHAT and CDR2 FNYEAQ come from the germline V gene (reference sequence). The CDR3 contains 13 residues. DNA of the CDR3: TGTGCTAGCAGCCCGAAGGTCAACGGGGAGCTGTTTTTT. Its translation: CASSPKVNGELFF.

The rearrangement uses TRBV9 and TRBJ1-3; 7 bases agree with TRBD1. The CDR3 spans 19 residues. The germline V gene has CDR1 SGDLS and CDR2 YYNGEE. After removal of 0 bases from V and 0 bases from J, the junction contained 12 bases not matched to a gene. In nucleotides, the CDR3 is TGTGCCAGCAGCGTAGGGGAATGGGACAGCCGAGTCTCTGGAAACACCATATATTTT. It yields the protein CASSVGEWDSRVSGNTIYF. Full variable domain (remainder filled in from reference TRBV9 and TRBJ1-3): DSGVTQTPKHLITATGQRVTLRCSPRSGDLSVYWYQQSLDQGLQFLIQYYNGEERAKGNILERFSAQQFPDLHSELNLSSLELGDSALYFCASSVGEWDSRVSGNTIYFGEGSWLTVV.

This clone was observed a handful of times. The chain links TRBV6-6 to TRBJ2-7; unclear D gene. The CDR3 length is 12 residues. The germline CDR1 and CDR2 sequences are MNHNY and SVGAGI (reference sequence). V lost 6 bases, J lost 3 bases, and 9 bases lay in between. Here the CDR3 DNA reads TGTGCCAGCAGCAGGAGCAGCTACGAGCAGTACTTC. Translating gives CASSRSSYEQYF.

The chain uses TRBV11-2 and TRBJ2-5; TRBD2 matches 8 bases. This CDR3 spans 13 amino acids. Germline lookup yields CDR1 SGHAT and CDR2 FQNNGV. Losses at the gene ends were 4 bases for V and 8 bases for J; bases not matched to a gene: 6. The CDR3 spells CASSSGLGATQYF. CDR3 nucleotides: TGTGCCAGCAGCTCGGGACTAGGGGCCACCCAGTACTTC.

The V call is TRBV4-2, the J call TRBJ2-3; D is possibly TRBD1 (5 bases). The V end lost 1 base, the J end lost 3 bases, and 11 bases lay between the germline ends. CDR3 length: 15 amino acids. Germline CDR1 and CDR2: LGHNA and YNFKEQ. CDR3 DNA sequence: TGTGCCAGCAGCCAAGGGCAGGGTGTTACAGATACGCAGTATTTT. Amino acids: CASSQGQGVTDTQYF.

In nucleotides, the CDR3 is TGTGCCAGCAGTTACTCTAGCACCGCTCACTACGAGCAGTACTTC. Translated, it gives CASSYSSTAHYEQYF. This chain links TRBV6-5 with TRBJ2-7, with D unresolved. This CDR3 is 15 amino acids long. Trimming pared 0 bases from V and 3 bases from J, leaving 12 bases between. Germline CDR1 reads MNHEY; CDR2 reads SVGAGI.

The rearrangement links TRBV9 to TRBJ1-5; D is undetermined. The CDR3 consists of 15 residues. The V end was cut by 0 bases, the J end by 4 bases, with 11 bases between. Looked up from germline, CDR1 is SGDLS and CDR2 is YYNGEE. This CDR3 is CASSVGEGRNQPQHF. The DNA of the CDR3 is TGTGCCAGCAGCGTAGGGGAAGGGAGGAATCAGCCCCAGCATTTT. Using reference TRBV9 and TRBJ1-5 for the parts outside the CDR3, the full variable domain is DSGVTQTPKHLITATGQRVTLRCSPRSGDLSVYWYQQSLDQGLQFLIQYYNGEERAKGNILERFSAQQFPDLHSELNLSSLELGDSALYFCASSVGEGRNQPQHFGDGTRLSIL.

The rearrangement joins TRBV9 to TRBJ2-1; 7 bases align to TRBD2. V was clipped by 0 bases and J by 4 bases; unmatched bases: 4. Per germline, CDR1 SGDLS and CDR2 YYNGEE. This CDR3 is built from 15 residues. The CDR3 DNA reads as TGTGCCAGCAGCGTAGAACTAGCGCCTTACAATGAGCAGTTCTTC. It is translated as CASSVELAPYNEQFF.